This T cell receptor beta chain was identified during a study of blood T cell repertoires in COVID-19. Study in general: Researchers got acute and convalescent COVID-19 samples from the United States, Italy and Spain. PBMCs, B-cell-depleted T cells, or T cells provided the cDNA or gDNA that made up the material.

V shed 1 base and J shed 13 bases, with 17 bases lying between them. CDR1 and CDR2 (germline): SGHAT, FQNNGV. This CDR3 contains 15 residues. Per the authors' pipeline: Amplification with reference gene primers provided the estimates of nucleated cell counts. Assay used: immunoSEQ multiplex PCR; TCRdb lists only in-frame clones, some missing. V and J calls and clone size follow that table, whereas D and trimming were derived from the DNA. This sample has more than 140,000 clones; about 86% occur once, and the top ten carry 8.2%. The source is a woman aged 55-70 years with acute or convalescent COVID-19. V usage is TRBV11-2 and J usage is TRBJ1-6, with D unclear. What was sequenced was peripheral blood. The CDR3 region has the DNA TGTGCCAGCAGCTTAGGAACAGTAAGGTCTCGGCCCCTCCACTTT. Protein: CASSLGTVRSRPLHF.